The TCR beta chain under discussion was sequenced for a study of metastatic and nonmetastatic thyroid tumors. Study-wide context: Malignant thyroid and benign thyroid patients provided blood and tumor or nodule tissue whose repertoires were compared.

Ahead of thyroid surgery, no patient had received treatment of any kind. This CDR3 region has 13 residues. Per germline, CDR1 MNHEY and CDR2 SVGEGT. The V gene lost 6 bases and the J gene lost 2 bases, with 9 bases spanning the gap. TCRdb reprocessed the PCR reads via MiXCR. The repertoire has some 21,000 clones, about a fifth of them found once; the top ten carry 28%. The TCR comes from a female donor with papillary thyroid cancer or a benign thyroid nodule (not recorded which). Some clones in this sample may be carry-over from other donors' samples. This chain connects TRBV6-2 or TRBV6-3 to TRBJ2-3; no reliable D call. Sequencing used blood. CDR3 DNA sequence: TGTGCCAGCAGCCGACATAACACAGATACGCAGTATTTT. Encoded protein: CASSRHNTDTQYF.